The rows below give T cell receptor beta chains drawn from one sample of a study of neurological immune-mediated disorders. In TCRdb, the 5' RACE reads were re-called with MiXCR into one record per CDR3 protein. Of tens of thousands of distinct CDR3 sequences listed, roughly 14% are singletons. Sequences were obtained from PBMCs. These receptor sequences come from a man aged 25-45 years in good health. CDR3s include the opening cysteine and the closing phenylalanine or tryptophan. A D gene is named only where the DNA matches it firmly. Size tells how often a clone was seen (once, few, many) or the class of an expanded clone, and some rows leave it out.

>-|TRBV20-1|many|TRBJ1-1
TGCAGTGCAAGACAGCCCATGAACACTGAAGCTTTCTTT
CSARQPMNTEAFF
>TRBD1|TRBV5-5|many|TRBJ1-1
TGTGCCAGCAGCCTCGACAGGGTGGCGAACACTGAAGCTTTCTTT
CASSLDRVANTEAFF
>TRBD2|TRBV27|many|TRBJ2-3
TGTGCCAGCAGTTTCAATGGACTAGCAGATACGCAGTATTTT
CASSFNGLADTQYF
>-|TRBV7-6|-|TRBJ2-7
TGTGCCAGCAGCTTATCACAGGGAGGTGCCTACGAGCAGTACTTC
CASSLSQGGAYEQYF
>-|TRBV7-8|many|TRBJ2-3
TGTGCCAGCACGGGGCGGACAGATACGCAGTATTTT
CASTGRTDTQYF
>-|TRBV12-3/TRBV12-4|many|TRBJ1-1
TGTGCCAGCAGGGGGGACACTGAAGCTTTCTTT
CASRGDTEAFF
>-|TRBV20-1|many|TRBJ2-2
TGCAGTGCTAGAGTAAGAGCGGACGGGGAGCTGTTTTTT
CSARVRADGELFF
>TRBD2|TRBV29-1|many|TRBJ2-1
TGCAGCGTCCCCATAGCGGGAGGGAAGGTTTTCAATGAGCAGTTCTTC
CSVPIAGGKVFNEQFF
>-|TRBV5-1|many|TRBJ2-7
TGCGCCAGCACCGAGGGAGGAAGCTCCTACGAGCAGTACTTC
CASTEGGSSYEQYF
>TRBD1|TRBV20-1|many|TRBJ1-1
TGCAGTGCTATCAAGGGGGCAACGGGCACTGAAGCTTTCTTT
CSAIKGATGTEAFF
>TRBD2|TRBV6-5|many|TRBJ2-1
TGTGCCAGCAGTTCCACCCTGGTTGGGCGGGGGAACAATGAGCAGTTCTTC
CASSSTLVGRGNNEQFF
>TRBD2|TRBV20-1|-|TRBJ2-1
TGCAGTGCTAGTCCGGCGGGGAGGGTAATCAATGAGCAGTTCTTC
CSASPAGRVINEQFF
>-|TRBV28|many|TRBJ1-2
TGTGCCAGCAGTTTCTCCGGAACAAATAATTATGGCTACACCTTC
CASSFSGTNNYGYTF
>-|TRBV20-1|few|TRBJ1-2
TGCAGTGCTAGAGTGGGGGGTCGGGATGGCTACACCTTC
CSARVGGRDGYTF